This T cell receptor beta chain was captured in a study of blood T cell repertoires in COVID-19. About the study: The study drew acute and convalescent COVID-19 samples from the United States, Italy and Spain. The analysed material was cDNA or gDNA that came from T cells, B-cell-depleted T cells, or PBMCs.

Trimming took off 2 bases at V and 6 bases at J, with 10 bases between the two ends. The CDR3 extends over 13 amino acids. As handled by the study authors: Amplified reference gene primers provided the basis for estimating nucleated cell counts. Some clones are missing from TCRdb's copy, which holds only in-frame ones; the method was immunoSEQ multiplex PCR. D and trimming were read from the DNA, whereas the V and J calls and clone size are those reported in that table. Of some 67,000 clones listed, around 90% are singletons. J is TRBJ1-1 and V is TRBV12-3 or TRBV12-4; no clear D gene. This clonotype originated in a woman of 80 years or more with acute or convalescent COVID-19. Material for sequencing was peripheral blood. The CDR3 coding sequence is TGTGCCAGCAGTTTATTTGCAGAAGCTGAAGCTTTCTTT. It encodes CASSLFAEAEAFF.